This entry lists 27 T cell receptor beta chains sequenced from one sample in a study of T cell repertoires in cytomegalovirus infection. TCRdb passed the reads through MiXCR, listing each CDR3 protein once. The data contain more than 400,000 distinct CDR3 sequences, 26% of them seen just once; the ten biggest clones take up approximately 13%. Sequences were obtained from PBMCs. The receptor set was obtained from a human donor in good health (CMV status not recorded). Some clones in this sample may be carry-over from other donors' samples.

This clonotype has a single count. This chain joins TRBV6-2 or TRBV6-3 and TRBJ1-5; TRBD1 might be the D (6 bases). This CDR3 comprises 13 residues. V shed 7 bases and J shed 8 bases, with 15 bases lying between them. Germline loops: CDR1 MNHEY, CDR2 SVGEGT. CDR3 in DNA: TGTGCCAGCAACCAGGGACAATTCGAGCCCCAGCATTTT. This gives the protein CASNQGQFEPQHF.

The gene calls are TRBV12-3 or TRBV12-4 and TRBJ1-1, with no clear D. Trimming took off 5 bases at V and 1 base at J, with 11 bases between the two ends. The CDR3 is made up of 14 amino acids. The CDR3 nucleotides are TGTGCCAGCAGTGGGGTACGGAGGAACACTGAAGCTTTCTTT. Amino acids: CASSGVRRNTEAFF.

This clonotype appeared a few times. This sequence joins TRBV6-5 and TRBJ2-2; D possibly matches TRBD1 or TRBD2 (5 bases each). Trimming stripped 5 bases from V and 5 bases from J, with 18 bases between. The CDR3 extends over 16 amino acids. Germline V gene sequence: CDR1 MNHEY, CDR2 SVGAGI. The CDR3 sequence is CASSDPGTRGTGELFF. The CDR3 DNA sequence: TGTGCCAGCAGTGACCCCGGGACCCGAGGGACCGGGGAGCTGTTTTTT.

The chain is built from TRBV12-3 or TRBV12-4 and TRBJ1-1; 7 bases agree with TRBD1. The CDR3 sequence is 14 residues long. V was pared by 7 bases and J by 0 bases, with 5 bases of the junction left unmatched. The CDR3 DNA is TGTGCCAGCATGGGACAGTTGATGAACACTGAAGCTTTCTTT. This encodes CASMGQLMNTEAFF.

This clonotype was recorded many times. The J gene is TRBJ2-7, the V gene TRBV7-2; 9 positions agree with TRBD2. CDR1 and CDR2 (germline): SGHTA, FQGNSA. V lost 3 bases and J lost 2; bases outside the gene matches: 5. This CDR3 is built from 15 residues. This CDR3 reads CASSLAASGTYEQYF. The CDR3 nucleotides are TGTGCCAGCAGCTTGGCGGCTAGCGGGACCTACGAGCAGTACTTC.

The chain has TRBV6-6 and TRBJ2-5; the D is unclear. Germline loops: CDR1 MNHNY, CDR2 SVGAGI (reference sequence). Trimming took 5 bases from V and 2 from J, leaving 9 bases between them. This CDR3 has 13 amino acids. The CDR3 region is CASSAILQETQYF. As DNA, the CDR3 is TGTGCCAGCAGTGCAATACTGCAAGAGACCCAGTACTTC.

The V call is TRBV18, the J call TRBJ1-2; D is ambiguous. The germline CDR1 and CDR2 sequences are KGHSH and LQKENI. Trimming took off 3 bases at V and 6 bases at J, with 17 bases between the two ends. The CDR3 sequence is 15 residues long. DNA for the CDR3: TGTGCCAGCTCACCGCTTAGTGAGGGTAGCGATGGCTACACCTTC. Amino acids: CASSPLSEGSDGYTF.

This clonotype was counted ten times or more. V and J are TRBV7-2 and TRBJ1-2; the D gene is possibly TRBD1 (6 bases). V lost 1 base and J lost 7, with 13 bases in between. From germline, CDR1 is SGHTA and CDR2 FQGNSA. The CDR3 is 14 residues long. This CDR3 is CASSLDAGAFGYTF. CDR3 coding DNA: TGTGCCAGCAGCTTAGATGCGGGGGCGTTTGGCTACACCTTC. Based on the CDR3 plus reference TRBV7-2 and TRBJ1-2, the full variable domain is GAGVSQSPSNKVTEKGKDVELRCDPISGHTALYWYRQSLGQGLEFLIYFQGNSAPDKSGLPSDRFSAERTGGSVSTLTIQRTQQEDSAVYLCASSLDAGAFGYTFGSGTRLTVV.

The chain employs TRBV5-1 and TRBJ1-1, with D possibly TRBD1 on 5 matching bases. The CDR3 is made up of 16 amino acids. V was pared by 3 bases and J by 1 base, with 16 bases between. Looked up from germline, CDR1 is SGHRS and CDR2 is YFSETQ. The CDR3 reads CASSSGLTGGNTEAFF. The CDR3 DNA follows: TGCGCCAGCAGCTCGGGACTGACTGGGGGGAACACTGAAGCTTTCTTT.

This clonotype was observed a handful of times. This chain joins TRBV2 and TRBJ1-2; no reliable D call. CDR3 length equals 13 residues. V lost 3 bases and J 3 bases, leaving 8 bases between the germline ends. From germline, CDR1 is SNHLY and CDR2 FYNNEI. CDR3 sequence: CASSEVLDYGYTF. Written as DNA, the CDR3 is TGTGCCAGCAGTGAGGTATTGGACTATGGCTACACCTTC.

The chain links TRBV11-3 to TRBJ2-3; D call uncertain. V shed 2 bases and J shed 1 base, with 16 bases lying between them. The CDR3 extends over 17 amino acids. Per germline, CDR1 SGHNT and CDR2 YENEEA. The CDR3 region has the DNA TGTGCCAGCAGCTTAAGTTGGCCGAGACGGGGCACAGATACGCAGTATTTT. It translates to CASSLSWPRRGTDTQYF.

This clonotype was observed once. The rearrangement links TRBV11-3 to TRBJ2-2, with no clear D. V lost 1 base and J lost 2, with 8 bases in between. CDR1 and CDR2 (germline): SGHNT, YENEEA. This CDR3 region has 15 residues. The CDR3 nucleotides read TGTGCCAGCAGCTTAGGCAGACTCAACACCGGGGAGCTGTTTTTT. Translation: CASSLGRLNTGELFF.

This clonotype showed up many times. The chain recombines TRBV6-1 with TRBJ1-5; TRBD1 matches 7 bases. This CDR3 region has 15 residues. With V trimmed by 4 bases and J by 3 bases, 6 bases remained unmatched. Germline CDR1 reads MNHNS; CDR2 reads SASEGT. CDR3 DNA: TGTGCCAGCAGTGGGCGGGGGACAGTCAATCAGCCCCAGCATTTT. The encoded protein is CASSGRGTVNQPQHF.

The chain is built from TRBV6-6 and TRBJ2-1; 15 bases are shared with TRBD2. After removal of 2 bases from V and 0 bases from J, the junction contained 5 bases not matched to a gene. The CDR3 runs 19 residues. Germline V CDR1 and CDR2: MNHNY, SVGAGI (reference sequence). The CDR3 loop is CASSYEGLAGGYSYNEQFF. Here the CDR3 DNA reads TGTGCCAGCAGTTACGAGGGACTAGCGGGAGGTTACTCCTACAATGAGCAGTTCTTC.

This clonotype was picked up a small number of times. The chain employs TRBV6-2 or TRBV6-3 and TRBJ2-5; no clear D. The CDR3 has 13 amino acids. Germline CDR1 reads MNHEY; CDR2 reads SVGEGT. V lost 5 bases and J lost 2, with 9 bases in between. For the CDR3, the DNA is TGTGCCAGCAGTCATCGCCAGCAAGAGACCCAGTACTTC. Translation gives CASSHRQQETQYF.

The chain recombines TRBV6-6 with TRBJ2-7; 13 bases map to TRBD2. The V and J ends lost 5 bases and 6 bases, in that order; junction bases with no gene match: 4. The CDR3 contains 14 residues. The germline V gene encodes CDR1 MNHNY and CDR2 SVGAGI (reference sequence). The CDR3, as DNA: TGTGCCAGCAGTGGACTAGCGGGAGACCGCGAGCAGTACTTC. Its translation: CASSGLAGDREQYF.

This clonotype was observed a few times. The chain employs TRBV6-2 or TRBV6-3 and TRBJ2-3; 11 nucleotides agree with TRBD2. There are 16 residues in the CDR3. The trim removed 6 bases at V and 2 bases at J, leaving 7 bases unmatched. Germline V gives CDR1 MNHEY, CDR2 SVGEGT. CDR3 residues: CASRRGLAAYTDTQYF. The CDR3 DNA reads TGTGCCAGCAGGCGGGGACTAGCGGCATACACAGATACGCAGTATTTT.

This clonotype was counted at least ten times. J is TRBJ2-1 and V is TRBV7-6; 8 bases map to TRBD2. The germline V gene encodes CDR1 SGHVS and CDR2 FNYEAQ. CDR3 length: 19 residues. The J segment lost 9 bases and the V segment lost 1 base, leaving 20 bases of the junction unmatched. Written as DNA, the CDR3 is TGTGCCAGCAGCTTAGGAGAAAGCTTGCCGGGAGGGCCTGGCGGTGAGCAGTTCTTC. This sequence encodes CASSLGESLPGGPGGEQFF.

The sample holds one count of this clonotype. As DNA, the CDR3 is TGTGCCAGCAGTGGGGCGTCAGCTTACGAGCAGTACTTC. Translated: CASSGASAYEQYF. This chain links TRBV6-1 with TRBJ2-7; no clear D gene. The V and J ends lost 4 bases and 4 bases respectively, with 11 bases between them. This CDR3 comprises 13 residues. Per germline, CDR1 MNHNS and CDR2 SASEGT.

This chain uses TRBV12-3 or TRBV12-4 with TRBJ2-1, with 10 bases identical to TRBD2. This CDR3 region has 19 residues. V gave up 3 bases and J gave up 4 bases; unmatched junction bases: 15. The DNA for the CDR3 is TGTGCCAGCAGTTTTGACAAAGCCGCCGGGACTAGCGTATACAATGAGCAGTTCTTC. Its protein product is CASSFDKAAGTSVYNEQFF.

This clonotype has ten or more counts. CDR3 DNA sequence: TGTGCCAGCAGCTTACAGGGGGCTATCGACAATGAGCAGTTCTTC. It translates to CASSLQGAIDNEQFF. The chain links TRBV7-2 to TRBJ2-1; TRBD1 matches 8 bases. The trim removed 2 bases at V and 5 bases at J, leaving 5 bases unmatched. Per germline, CDR1 SGHTA and CDR2 FQGNSA. CDR3 length: 15 amino acids.

CDR3 sequence: CSAEDRGETQYF. DNA for the CDR3: TGCAGTGCGGAGGACAGGGGTGAGACCCAGTACTTC. V is TRBV20-1 and J is TRBJ2-5, with 9 bases aligning to TRBD1. J lost 5 bases, V lost 6 bases, and 4 bases had no gene match. CDR1 and CDR2 from the germline V gene are DFQATT and SNEGSKA (reference sequence). CDR3 length: 12 residues.

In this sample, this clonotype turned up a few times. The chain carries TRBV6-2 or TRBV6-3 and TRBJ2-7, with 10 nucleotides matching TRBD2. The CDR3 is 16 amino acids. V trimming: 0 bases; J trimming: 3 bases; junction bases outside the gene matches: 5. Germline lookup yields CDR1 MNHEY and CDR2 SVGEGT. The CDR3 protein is CASSYSRLAGVYEQYF. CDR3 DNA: TGTGCCAGCAGTTACTCGAGGCTAGCGGGAGTCTACGAGCAGTACTTC.

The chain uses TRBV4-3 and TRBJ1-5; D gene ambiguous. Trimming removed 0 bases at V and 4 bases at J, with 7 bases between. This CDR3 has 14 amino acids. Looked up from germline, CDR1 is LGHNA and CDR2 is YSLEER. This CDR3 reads CASSQDYQNQPQHF. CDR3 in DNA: TGCGCCAGCAGCCAAGATTATCAAAATCAGCCCCAGCATTTT.

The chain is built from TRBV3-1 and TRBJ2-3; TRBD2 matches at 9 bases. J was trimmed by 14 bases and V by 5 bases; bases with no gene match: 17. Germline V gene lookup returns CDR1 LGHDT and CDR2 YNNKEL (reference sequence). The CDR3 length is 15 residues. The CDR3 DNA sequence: TGTGCCAGCAGCAAGATAGCGGGAGCGTACCCAGATGTGTATTTT. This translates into CASSKIAGAYPDVYF.

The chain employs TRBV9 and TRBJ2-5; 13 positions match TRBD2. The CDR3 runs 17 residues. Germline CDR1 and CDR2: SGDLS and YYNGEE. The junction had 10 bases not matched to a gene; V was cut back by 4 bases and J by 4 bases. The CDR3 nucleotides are TGTGCCAGCAGCTCCCGTCGGACTAGCGGGAGAACAGAGACCCAGTACTTC. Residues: CASSSRRTSGRTETQYF.

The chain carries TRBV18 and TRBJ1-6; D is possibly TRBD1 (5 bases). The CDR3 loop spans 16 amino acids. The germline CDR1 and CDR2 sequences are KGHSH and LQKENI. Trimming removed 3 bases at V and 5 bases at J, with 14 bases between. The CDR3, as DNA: TGTGCCAGCTCACCTTACCCTCCCAGGGATAATTCACCCCTCCACTTT. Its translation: CASSPYPPRDNSPLHF.